The rows below give T cell receptor beta chains drawn from one sample of a study of beta chain features in type 1 diabetes. This table comes from immunoSEQ multiplex PCR, and its TCRdb copy is limited to in-frame clones, with some not included. Here the sample spans 310,000 or so clones, approximately 11% being singletons. Material for sequencing was naive CD4+ T cells from blood. Receptors were obtained from a woman between 25 and 40 years old in good health. Each CDR3 is given with its conserved first and last residue. The D gene is left open where the match is weak. Some rows mark clone size as missing; the rest say once, few, many or name a class of expanded clone.

d_call	clone_size	j_call	v_call	cdr3_aa	cdr3_nt
TRBD2	.	TRBJ2-3	TRBV30	CAWSVGLAESTDTQYF	TGTGCCTGGAGTGTAGGACTAGCGGAAAGCACAGATACGCAGTATTTT
TRBD2	few	TRBJ2-5	TRBV4-2	CASSLGLASETQYF	TGTGCCAGCAGCTTGGGACTAGCGTCGGAGACCCAGTACTTC
.	few	TRBJ2-7	TRBV18	CASSPPTYEQYF	TGTGCCAGCTCACCCCCCACCTACGAGCAGTACTTC
.	.	TRBJ2-1	TRBV7-2	CASSLVSGNNEQFF	TGTGCCAGCAGCTTAGTTTCCGGGAACAATGAGCAGTTCTTC
.	few	TRBJ1-5	TRBV30	CAWSVTGSPMQPQHF	TGTGCCTGGAGTGTAACGGGGTCCCCAATGCAGCCCCAGCATTTT
.	.	TRBJ1-2	TRBV28	CASNYPGNGGVGYGYTF	TGTGCCAGCAACTACCCTGGGAATGGGGGCGTGGGCTATGGCTACACCTTC
TRBD2	.	TRBJ2-3	TRBV14	CASSQELAGVRTDTQYF	TGTGCCAGCAGCCAAGAACTAGCGGGAGTTCGAACAGATACGCAGTATTTT
.	few	TRBJ2-3	TRBV25-1	CASSGLRVTDTQYF	TGTGCCAGCAGTGGCCTCAGGGTGACAGATACGCAGTATTTT
.	.	TRBJ1-1	TRBV29-1	CSVEGRNMVNTEAFF	TGCAGCGTTGAAGGGAGAAACATGGTGAACACTGAAGCTTTCTTT
.	few	TRBJ1-2	TRBV28	CASSLSPEVYGYTF	TGTGCCAGCAGTTTGAGTCCGGAGGTATATGGCTACACCTTC
.	few	TRBJ2-1	TRBV15	CATRKGGKAVNEQFF	TGTGCCACCCGGAAAGGGGGTAAGGCAGTCAATGAGCAGTTCTTC
.	.	TRBJ2-5	TRBV5-1	CASSLVARQETQYF	TGCGCCAGCAGCTTGGTGGCTAGACAAGAGACCCAGTACTTC
TRBD2	few	TRBJ2-7	TRBV28	CASNSGTSGIEQYF	TGTGCCAGCAACTCCGGGACTAGCGGGATAGAGCAGTACTTC
TRBD1	.	TRBJ1-2	TRBV28	CASSLGDRGTYGYTF	TGTGCCAGCAGTTTGGGGGACAGGGGGACCTATGGCTACACCTTC
.	.	TRBJ2-1	TRBV9	CASSVRQDLEQFF	TGTGCCAGCAGCGTCCGACAGGATCTTGAGCAGTTCTTC
TRBD1	few	TRBJ2-7	TRBV27	CASSPGQSYEQYF	TGTGCCAGCAGTCCGGGACAGTCCTACGAGCAGTACTTC
TRBD2	few	TRBJ2-1	TRBV27	CASSPLGLAGGGRSYNEQFF	TGTGCCAGCAGTCCTCTGGGACTAGCGGGAGGGGGACGCTCCTACAATGAGCAGTTCTTC
TRBD1	few	TRBJ2-5	TRBV5-4	CASSQGQTQETQYF	TGTGCCAGCAGCCAGGGACAGACACAAGAGACCCAGTACTTC
TRBD2	.	TRBJ2-5	TRBV6-1	CASRERERTETQYF	TGTGCCAGCAGGGAGCGGGAGCGGACGGAGACCCAGTACTTC
TRBD2	few	TRBJ2-7	TRBV30	CAWRPPGTSGRVEQYF	TGTGCCTGGAGACCCCCGGGGACTAGCGGGAGGGTCGAGCAGTACTTC
.	many	TRBJ2-1	TRBV23-1	CASSRGWNYNEQFF	TGCGCCAGCAGTCGAGGTTGGAATTACAATGAGCAGTTCTTC
.	few	TRBJ2-2	TRBV18	CASARSNTGGELFF	TGTGCCAGCGCCCGGAGTAATACGGGCGGGGAGCTGTTTTTT
TRBD2	.	TRBJ2-5	TRBV2	CASRSLAETQTQYF	TGTGCCAGCAGGTCCCTAGCGGAGACGCAGACCCAGTACTTC
TRBD1	few	TRBJ1-4	TRBV9	CASSVTGGYEKLFF	TGTGCCAGCAGCGTCACAGGGGGCTATGAAAAACTGTTTTTT
TRBD1	few	TRBJ2-5	TRBV7-2	CASSPRQGGETQYF	TGTGCCAGCAGCCCCCGACAGGGTGGAGAGACCCAGTACTTC
TRBD2	few	TRBJ2-3	TRBV7-2	CASSLGGSRTDTQYF	TGTGCCAGCAGCTTAGGCGGGAGTAGGACAGATACGCAGTATTTT
TRBD2	.	TRBJ2-7	TRBV4-1	CASSQAAGTIYEQYF	TGCGCCAGCAGCCAAGCAGCGGGGACTATCTACGAGCAGTACTTC
TRBD1	few	TRBJ2-5	TRBV5-6	CASSYPTGVQETQYF	TGTGCCAGCAGCTACCCAACAGGGGTACAAGAGACCCAGTACTTC
TRBD1	.	TRBJ2-7	TRBV19	CASSVQGAYEQYF	TGTGCCAGTAGTGTACAGGGGGCCTACGAGCAGTACTTC
TRBD1	few	TRBJ1-2	TRBV18	CASSVSTGGSYGYTF	TGTGCCAGCTCAGTTTCGACAGGGGGAAGCTATGGCTACACCTTC
.	few	TRBJ2-7	TRBV19	CASSGGNEQYF	TGTGCCAGTAGTGGCGGGAACGAGCAGTACTTC
.	.	TRBJ1-2	TRBV14	CASSQEGWERGYTF	TGTGCCAGCAGCCAAGAAGGCTGGGAGCGTGGCTACACCTTC
TRBD1	.	TRBJ1-1	TRBV6-6	CASSQTGGGTEAFF	TGTGCCAGCAGTCAGACAGGGGGAGGCACTGAAGCTTTCTTT
.	.	TRBJ1-1	TRBV27	CASSLWAMNTEAFF	TGTGCCAGCAGTTTATGGGCGATGAACACTGAAGCTTTCTTT
TRBD1	.	TRBJ2-5	TRBV7-2	CASSADRGETQYF	TGTGCCAGCAGCGCCGACAGGGGGGAGACCCAGTACTTC
.	few	TRBJ2-4	TRBV7-8	CASSQGAGANIQYF	TGTGCCAGCAGCCAAGGGGCGGGGGCCAACATTCAGTACTTC
TRBD2	.	TRBJ2-1	TRBV18	CASSPLPGTSGRINEQFF	TGTGCCAGCTCACCACTTCCCGGGACTAGCGGGAGGATAAATGAGCAGTTCTTC
TRBD1	.	TRBJ1-2	TRBV2	CASSPTGETGYTF	TGTGCCAGCAGTCCGACAGGGGAGACTGGCTACACCTTC
.	.	TRBJ2-7	TRBV7-2	CASSWAGAYEQYF	TGTGCCAGCAGCTGGGCAGGGGCCTACGAGCAGTACTTC
TRBD2	few	TRBJ2-5	TRBV2	CASSDSGGGETQYF	TGTGCCAGCAGTGACTCGGGAGGGGGGGAGACCCAGTACTTC
.	few	TRBJ2-5	TRBV27	CASSLSQIRETQYF	TGTGCCAGCAGTTTATCCCAGATACGAGAGACCCAGTACTTC
TRBD1	.	TRBJ2-3	TRBV18	CASSPRGSSAGSGPDTQYF	TGTGCCAGCTCTCCCAGGGGGAGTTCGGCGGGCAGCGGCCCAGATACGCAGTATTTT